The 13 T cell receptor beta chains given below trace back to one sample, sequenced in a study of early T cells in non-severe SARS-CoV-2 infection. TCRdb used MiXCR to reprocess the 5' RACE reads, holding one entry per CDR3 protein. The sample includes tens of thousands of distinct CDR3 sequences, around 6.1% of them seen just once. The material sequenced was whole blood. These receptors all stem from an adult who was a healthcare worker with PCR-confirmed SARS-CoV-2 infection or an uninfected control (not recorded which).

This clonotype was found a few times. The chain joins TRBV5-1 to TRBJ2-1, with D unclear. V was trimmed by 4 bases and J by 6 bases, leaving 11 bases between them. CDR1 and CDR2 from the germline V gene are SGHRS and YFSETQ. The CDR3 spans 13 residues. The CDR3 protein is CASSPDQINEQFF. The CDR3 coding sequence is TGCGCCAGCAGCCCGGACCAGATCAATGAGCAGTTCTTC.

This clonotype was observed at least ten times. The chain carries TRBV7-2 and TRBJ1-2; 7 nucleotides agree with TRBD1. Germline CDR1 SGHTA, CDR2 FQGNSA. The CDR3 is 15 amino acids. V was clipped by 0 bases and J by 2 bases; unmatched bases: 3. This CDR3 reads CASSLAGTANYGYTF. CDR3 bases: TGTGCCAGCAGCTTAGCAGGGACAGCAAACTATGGCTACACCTTC.

This clonotype has just a few counts. The gene calls are TRBV9 and TRBJ1-3; D not resolved. V was trimmed by 0 bases and J by 2 bases, leaving 12 bases between them. The CDR3 totals 16 residues. The V gene's germline CDR1 is SGDLS and CDR2 YYNGEE. CDR3 bases: TGTGCCAGCAGCGTAGGTCTAGAGGGTCCTGGAAACACCATATATTTT. Protein: CASSVGLEGPGNTIYF.

This clonotype appeared many times. The chain combines TRBV7-2 with TRBJ2-7, with 12 bases identical to TRBD1. The CDR3 is made up of 16 amino acids. J gave up 2 bases and V 1 base, and 3 bases lay outside the gene matches. CDR1 SGHTA and CDR2 FQGNSA come from the germline V gene. The CDR3 DNA is TGTGCCAGCAGCTTAGGGGGACAGGGGGCACCCTACGAGCAGTACTTC. This codes for CASSLGGQGAPYEQYF.

This clonotype has more than one count but fewer than ten. The chain has TRBV11-2 and TRBJ1-5; perhaps TRBD1 as D (6 bases). The CDR3 length is 17 residues. V lost 3 bases to trimming and J lost 2 bases, with 17 bases between them. The germline V gene has CDR1 SGHAT and CDR2 FQNNGV. The CDR3 coding sequence is TGTGCCAGCAGCTTGGGGGCTGGGGGCGGAGGCAATCAGCCCCAGCATTTT. Protein sequence: CASSLGAGGGGNQPQHF.

This clonotype was counted between two and nine times. This rearrangement joins TRBV18 to TRBJ1-1, with 8 positions matching TRBD1. Trimming removed 3 bases from V and 5 bases from J; junction bases left unmatched: 11. Germline loops: CDR1 KGHSH, CDR2 LQKENI. This CDR3 comprises 16 residues. CDR3 region: CASSPELQGAGTEAFF. CDR3 coding DNA: TGTGCCAGCTCACCGGAGTTGCAGGGGGCCGGAACTGAAGCTTTCTTT.

The rearrangement joins TRBV5-5 to TRBJ1-4; 9 positions match TRBD1. This CDR3 has 16 residues. From germline, CDR1 is SGHKS and CDR2 YYEKEE (reference sequence). Trimming cost V 3 bases and J 7 bases; bases outside gene matches: 10. The CDR3 nucleotides read TGTGCCAGCAGCTCGGACTTACAGGGGGCGCGTGAAAAACTGTTTTTT. This gives the protein CASSSDLQGAREKLFF. Drawing the rest from reference TRBV5-5 and TRBJ1-4, the complete variable domain is DAGVTQSPTHLIKTRGQQVTLRCSPISGHKSVSWYQQVLGQGPQFIFQYYEKEERGRGNFPDRFSARQFPNYSSELNVNALLLGDSALYLCASSSDLQGAREKLFFGSGTQLSVL.

This clonotype was seen more than once but under ten times. The CDR3 nucleotides read TGTGCCAGCAGCACCCGGGAGACCTACGAGCAGTACTTC. Its translation is CASSTRETYEQYF. The rearrangement joins TRBV7-2 to TRBJ2-7, with TRBD2 as a possible D gene (6 bases). The CDR3 totals 13 residues. Trimming shortened V by 5 bases and J by 2 bases, and 10 bases separated the two germline ends. Germline lookup yields CDR1 SGHTA and CDR2 FQGNSA.

Ten or more counts support this clonotype. The chain is built from TRBV7-2 and TRBJ1-2; 7 bases match TRBD1. The CDR3 sequence is 14 residues long. Per germline, CDR1 SGHTA and CDR2 FQGNSA. J gave up 2 bases and V 5 bases, and 5 bases lay outside the gene matches. Here the CDR3 reads CASSPDRSNYGYTF. In DNA, the CDR3 is TGTGCCAGCAGCCCGGACAGGAGCAACTATGGCTACACCTTC.

This clonotype was found many times. The genes are TRBV6-1 and TRBJ2-1; TRBD1 matches 8 bases. The CDR3 has 13 residues. Trimming at V came to 4 bases and at J to 7 bases, leaving 3 bases not matched to a gene. The germline V gene encodes CDR1 MNHNS and CDR2 SASEGT. DNA for the CDR3: TGTGCCAGCAGTGCCAGGGGGCTAAATGAGCAGTTCTTC. Translated, it gives CASSARGLNEQFF.

About this clonotype: Since a much larger clone is just one base distant, this may be a read error. The V gene is TRBV18, the J gene TRBJ1-6; weak D call: TRBD1 (5 bases). Germline CDR1 KGHSH, CDR2 LQKENI. The CDR3 is made up of 15 amino acids. CDR3 region: CASSPTGLMRSPLYF. Written as DNA, the CDR3 is TGTGCCAGCTCACCGACGGGACTGATGCGATCACCCCTCTACTTT.

This clonotype was picked up a small number of times. The chain carries TRBV6-1 and TRBJ2-1; a weak D match, TRBD1 (6 bases). Trimming left V 7 bases short and J 4 bases short, with 20 bases between. The germline V gene encodes CDR1 MNHNS and CDR2 SASEGT. This CDR3 is 16 amino acids long. The CDR3 here is CASTAGTPLYYNEQFF. Written as DNA, the CDR3 is TGTGCCAGCACCGCCGGGACACCTCTCTATTACAATGAGCAGTTCTTC.

The rearrangement links TRBV12-3 or TRBV12-4 to TRBJ2-7, with D tentatively TRBD2 (5 bases). Trimming stripped 5 bases from V and 0 bases from J, with 11 bases between. This CDR3 is 14 amino acids long. CDR3: CASSAGISSYEQYF. CDR3 coding DNA: TGTGCCAGCAGTGCCGGGATTAGCTCCTACGAGCAGTACTTC.